Only one count was recorded for the clone carrying this TCR beta chain. Its target is not known. This sample stems from a study of T cells in localized non-small cell lung cancer. Repertoires were generated with immunoSEQ multiplex PCR, while TCRdb's copy carries only in-frame clones and drops some. In the table there are 25,000 to 35,000 clones, 80% to 85% of which are singletons. Study-level points and caveats: Higher blood T cell density tracked longer overall survival. Peak T cell clonality was found in uninvolved adjacent lung, exceeding tumor. A median of roughly 55 of the top 100 tumor clones appeared in adjacent lung, which was paired and uninvolved. One tumor region alone was sequenced, and heterogeneity therefore remains possible.

This CDR3 has 11 amino acids. The germline CDR1 and CDR2 sequences are SEHNR and FQNEAQ (reference sequence). With 11 bases removed from V and 1 base from J, the gap between germline ends came to 8 bases. Sequencing was performed on peripheral blood mononuclear cells, taken before any cancer treatment. The chain couples TRBV7-9 to TRBJ1-1; D may be TRBD1 (5 bases). The sequence came from a man between 35 and 75 years old with stage III lung adenocarcinoma. Written as DNA, the CDR3 is TGTGCCTCGAGGGGGAACACTGAAGCTTTCTTT. This sequence encodes CASRGNTEAFF.